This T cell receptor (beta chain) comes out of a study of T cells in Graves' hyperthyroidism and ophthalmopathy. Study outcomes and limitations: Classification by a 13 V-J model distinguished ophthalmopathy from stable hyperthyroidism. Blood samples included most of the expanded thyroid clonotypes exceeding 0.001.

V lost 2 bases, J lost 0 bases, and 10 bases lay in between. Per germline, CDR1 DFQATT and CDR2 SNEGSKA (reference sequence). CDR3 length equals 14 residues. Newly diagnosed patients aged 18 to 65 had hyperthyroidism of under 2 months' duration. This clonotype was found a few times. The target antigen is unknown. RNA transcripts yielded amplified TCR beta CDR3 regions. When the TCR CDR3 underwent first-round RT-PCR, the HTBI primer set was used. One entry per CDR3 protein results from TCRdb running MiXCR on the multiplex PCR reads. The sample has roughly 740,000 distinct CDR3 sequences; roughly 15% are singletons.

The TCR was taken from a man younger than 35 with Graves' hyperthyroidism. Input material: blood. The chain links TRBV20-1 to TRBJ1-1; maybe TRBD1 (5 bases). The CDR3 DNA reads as TGCAGTGCTAGACCCGGGGCTCTGAACACTGAAGCTTTCTTT. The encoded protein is CSARPGALNTEAFF.